This T cell receptor (beta chain) was sequenced in a study of human thymus T cells. The study's findings and limits: It looked as if thymic and blood repertoires used V and J genes in a biased way.

Points on this clone: Its antigen is unidentified.

Generated by immunoSEQ multiplex PCR, the TCRdb table keeps only in-frame clones and is missing some. The repertoire holds around 44,000 clones, 94% seen once, with 0.095% to 0.15% in the top ten. The CDR3 totals 12 residues. Looked up from germline, CDR1 is SQVTM and CDR2 is ANQGSEA. V dropped 7 bases and J dropped 2 bases, with 12 bases sitting between them. Congenital heart defects were the reason for the corrective surgery that the donors, healthy Finnish infants, were having. During surgery, about 0.5-1 mL peripheral blood was drawn from four of eight donors. Genomic DNA was extracted from every available blood leukocyte.

This clonotype was sampled from a boy under three years old with a congenital heart defect but otherwise immunologically healthy. The sample comprised blood. This chain joins TRBV29-1 and TRBJ2-7; TRBD1 or TRBD2 may be the D gene (5 bases each). The CDR3 protein is CSAGDGPYEQYF. The CDR3, as DNA: TGCAGCGCTGGGGACGGACCCTACGAGCAGTACTTC.